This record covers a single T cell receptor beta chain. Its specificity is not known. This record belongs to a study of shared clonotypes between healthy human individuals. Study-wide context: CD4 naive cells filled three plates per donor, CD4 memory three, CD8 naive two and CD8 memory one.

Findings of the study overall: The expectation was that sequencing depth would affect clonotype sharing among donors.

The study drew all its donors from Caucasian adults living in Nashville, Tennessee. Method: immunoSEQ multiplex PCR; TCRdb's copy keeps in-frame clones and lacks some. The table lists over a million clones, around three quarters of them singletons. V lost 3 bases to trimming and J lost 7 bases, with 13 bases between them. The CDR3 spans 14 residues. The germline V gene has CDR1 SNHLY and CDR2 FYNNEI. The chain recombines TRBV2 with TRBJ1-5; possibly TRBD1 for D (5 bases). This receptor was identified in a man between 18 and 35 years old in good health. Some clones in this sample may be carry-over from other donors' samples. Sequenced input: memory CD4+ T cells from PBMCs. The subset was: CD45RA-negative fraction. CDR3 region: CASSEGLRGQPQHF. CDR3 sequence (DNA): TGTGCCAGCAGTGAGGGGCTCCGAGGGCAGCCCCAGCATTTT. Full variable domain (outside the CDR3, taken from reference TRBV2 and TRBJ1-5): EPEVTQTPSHQVTQMGQEVILRCVPISNHLYFYWYRQILGQKVEFLVSFYNNEISEKSEIFDDQFSVERPDGSNFTLKIRSTKLEDSAMYFCASSEGLRGQPQHFGDGTRLSIL.